The 26 T cell receptor beta chains below all came from one sample that was sequenced in a study of T cells after yellow fever vaccination. TCRdb analysed the 5' RACE reads with MiXCR anew, one entry per CDR3 protein. This table holds a few hundred thousand distinct CDR3 sequences, around 4.1% found once. The sample consisted of PBMCs, taken 5 days after the yellow fever booster vaccination. These receptor sequences come from a man aged 18 to 29 who received the YFV17D yellow fever vaccine.

This clonotype was seen a few times. The chain employs TRBV6-2 or TRBV6-3 and TRBJ1-5; no firm D call. The CDR3 is 14 amino acids. The germline V gene encodes CDR1 MNHEY and CDR2 SVGEGT. V lost 2 bases and J 0 bases, leaving 5 bases between the germline ends. CDR3 residues: CASSYGLSNQPQHF. CDR3 in DNA: TGTGCCAGCAGTTACGGTCTTAGCAATCAGCCCCAGCATTTT.

The chain employs TRBV11-2 and TRBJ2-1; 11 bases fit TRBD2. In germline, CDR1 is SGHAT, CDR2 FQNNGV. There are 15 residues in the CDR3. V shed 1 base and J 6 bases; nucleotides not matched to a gene: 2. The CDR3 region has the DNA TGTGCCAGCAGCTTAGTTAGCGGGGGGGCCAATGAGCAGTTCTTC. Its protein is CASSLVSGGANEQFF.

The sample holds a few counts of this clonotype. The rearrangement links TRBV7-2 to TRBJ2-5, with TRBD2 matching over 11 bases. CDR1 and CDR2 from the germline V gene are SGHTA and FQGNSA. The V and J ends lost 7 bases and 4 bases, in that order; junction bases with no gene match: 8. CDR3 length: 15 amino acids. The CDR3 DNA sequence: TGTGCCAGCACCCTAGCGGGGGGCACCAGAGAGACCCAGTACTTC. Translation: CASTLAGGTRETQYF.

V and J are TRBV7-2 and TRBJ2-7; no firm D call. Trimming took off 5 bases at V and 5 bases at J, with 16 bases between the two ends. The CDR3 is made up of 14 amino acids. Germline V lookup: CDR1 SGHTA, CDR2 FQGNSA. CDR3 residues: CASSPPSKRDEQYF. DNA of the CDR3: TGTGCCAGCAGCCCCCCCTCAAAACGGGACGAGCAGTACTTC.

This clonotype was found a few times. The gene calls are TRBV6-5 and TRBJ2-3, with no clear D. The CDR3 extends over 16 amino acids. The V end lost 7 bases, the J end lost 1 base, and 18 bases lay between the germline ends. Per the germline V gene, CDR1 is MNHEY and CDR2 is SVGAGI. This chain's CDR3 is CASTTSLGSGTDTQYF. In DNA form, the CDR3 reads TGTGCCAGCACTACGTCCTTAGGTTCTGGCACAGATACGCAGTATTTT.

This chain links TRBV4-1 with TRBJ2-5, with a possible D match to TRBD1 (6 bases). The CDR3 has 14 amino acids. Trimming took off 3 bases at V and 4 bases at J, with 12 bases between the two ends. Germline assignment: CDR1 MGHRA and CDR2 YSYEKL. As DNA, the CDR3 is TGCGCCAGCAGCCACCCTGGACAGCTAGAGACCCAGTACTTC. This gives the protein CASSHPGQLETQYF.

This clonotype was counted between two and nine times. The chain recombines TRBV7-2 with TRBJ1-3, with unresolved D. The CDR3 has 15 residues. V was cut by 5 bases and J by 3 bases, with 14 bases left in between. CDR1 SGHTA and CDR2 FQGNSA come from the germline V gene. The CDR3: CASSPGVVGGNTIYF. The DNA for the CDR3 is TGTGCCAGCAGCCCGGGAGTTGTGGGTGGAAACACCATATATTTT.

This clonotype showed up just a few times. The chain has TRBV7-8 and TRBJ2-5; D is unclear. The length of the CDR3 is 13 residues. Trimming stripped 8 bases from V and 2 bases from J, with 12 bases between. In germline, CDR1 is SGHVS, CDR2 FQNEAQ. The CDR3 region has the DNA TGTGCCAGCCTGGAAGGCATGCAAGAGACCCAGTACTTC. It specifies CASLEGMQETQYF.

In this sample, this clonotype turned up a few times. The chain employs TRBV20-1 and TRBJ2-5; D perhaps matches TRBD2 (5 bases). The V gene lost 0 bases and the J gene lost 5 bases, with 13 bases spanning the gap. This CDR3 is built from 14 residues. Germline loops: CDR1 DFQATT, CDR2 SNEGSKA (reference sequence). CDR3 sequence reads: CSARDPRGRETQYF. The CDR3 nucleotides are TGCAGTGCTAGAGATCCCCGGGGAAGGGAGACCCAGTACTTC.

The rearrangement joins TRBV20-1 to TRBJ2-7, with D possibly being TRBD1 (7 bases). Germline-derived CDR1 and CDR2 are DFQATT and SNEGSKA (reference sequence). The CDR3 has 13 amino acids. Deletions cut 2 bases from V and 3 bases from J, with 11 bases between. CDR3 coding DNA: TGCAGTGCTAGACCAGGGGGGATCTACGAGCAGTACTTC. This codes for CSARPGGIYEQYF.

The chain carries TRBV6-5 and TRBJ2-7; D not certain. The CDR3 sequence is 12 residues long. Germline-derived CDR1 and CDR2 are MNHEY and SVGAGI. Trimming stripped 1 base from V and 4 bases from J, with 5 bases between. As DNA, the CDR3 is TGTGCCAGCAGTTACTGGGGATACGAGCAGTACTTC. It translates to CASSYWGYEQYF.

This clonotype has a count of ten or more. The chain links TRBV5-1 to TRBJ1-1, with a tentative D call TRBD1 (5 bases). The V end lost 5 bases, the J end lost 7 bases, and 12 bases lay between the germline ends. Germline V gene sequence: CDR1 SGHRS, CDR2 YFSETQ. The CDR3 consists of 12 residues. The CDR3 DNA reads as TGCGCCAGCAGGTTTGGTGACAGTGAAGCTTTCTTT. Translation gives CASRFGDSEAFF. The full variable domain, its missing parts supplied by reference TRBV5-1 and TRBJ1-1, is KAGVTQTPRYLIKTRGQQVTLSCSPISGHRSVSWYQQTPGQGLQFLFEYFSETQRNKGNFPGRFSGRQFSNSRSEMNVSTLELGDSALYLCASRFGDSEAFFGQGTRLTVV.

This clonotype was detected a few times. The chain combines TRBV9 with TRBJ2-3; 14 bases align to TRBD2. Trimming took 4 bases from V and 5 from J; bases not matched to a gene: 9. CDR1 is SGDLS, CDR2 YYNGEE, per germline. This CDR3 has 17 amino acids. The CDR3 region has the DNA TGTGCCAGCAGCTTAAGCACGGGACTAGCGGGGGAAGATACGCAGTATTTT. This encodes CASSLSTGLAGEDTQYF.

This clonotype was found many times. This chain uses TRBV19 with TRBJ2-7; perhaps TRBD2 as D (5 bases). CDR3 size: 13 residues. With 4 bases removed from V and 4 bases from J, the gap between germline ends came to 11 bases. Germline assignment: CDR1 LNHDA and CDR2 SQIVND (reference sequence). The CDR3 DNA is TGTGCCAGTAGTACCCTTTCGGGGTACGAGCAGTACTTC. It is translated as CASSTLSGYEQYF.

Ten or more counts support this clonotype. The chain couples TRBV5-1 to TRBJ1-6; 9 bases agree with TRBD1. The CDR3 has 15 residues. J was trimmed by 7 bases and V by 5 bases; bases with no gene match: 7. The germline gives CDR1 SGHRS, CDR2 YFSETQ. The CDR3: CASREGTGNNSPLHF. The CDR3 DNA follows: TGCGCCAGCAGGGAGGGGACAGGGAACAATTCACCCCTCCACTTT.

There are many counts of this clonotype. The chain has TRBV21-1 and TRBJ2-7; TRBD2 is the table's D call, not checked against the DNA. TRBV21-1 corresponds to a pseudogene. The CDR3 totals 16 residues. CDR3 protein: CASTPTPPGSTYEQYF. As DNA, the CDR3 is TGTGCCAGCACCCCAACCCCACCCGGGAGCACCTACGAGCAGTACTTC.

This clonotype was seen repeatedly, ten times or more. This chain links TRBV12-3 or TRBV12-4 with TRBJ2-5; D assignment may be TRBD1 or TRBD2 (5 bases each). Trimming removed 3 bases from V and 2 bases from J, with 10 bases in between. This CDR3 has 14 amino acids. The CDR3 here is CASSFGWGQETQYF. The DNA of the CDR3 is TGTGCCAGCAGTTTCGGCTGGGGGCAAGAGACCCAGTACTTC.

This clonotype appeared a few times. This chain joins TRBV5-1 and TRBJ2-7, with D hard to call. The length of the CDR3 is 13 residues. The V end was cut by 0 bases, the J end by 3 bases, with 7 bases between. Germline assignment: CDR1 SGHRS and CDR2 YFSETQ. The DNA for the CDR3 is TGCGCCAGCAGCTTGGAGCCAGACTACGAGCAGTACGTC. This codes for CASSLEPDYEQYV.

This clonotype was seen only a few times. V gene TRBV7-2 combines with J gene TRBJ1-5; possible D gene TRBD1, 6 bases. The CDR3 has 16 residues. Germline loops: CDR1 SGHTA, CDR2 FQGNSA. V was pared by 1 base and J by 7 bases, with 17 bases between. CDR3 sequence: CASSLGNSGAGQPQHF. CDR3 sequence (DNA): TGTGCCAGCAGCTTAGGGAATTCGGGGGCAGGACAGCCCCAGCATTTT.

This CDR3 reads CASSIRDNSPLHF. In nucleotides, the CDR3 is TGTGCCAGTAGTATTCGGGACAATTCACCCCTCCACTTT. V usage is TRBV19 and J usage is TRBJ1-6, with D maybe TRBD1 (5 bases). V was shortened by 3 bases and J by 7 bases, with 7 bases between the two germline ends. The CDR3 length is 13 residues. Germline V gives CDR1 LNHDA, CDR2 SQIVND (reference sequence).

This clonotype was recorded many times. The gene calls are TRBV2 and TRBJ2-4; D might be TRBD2 (5 bases). Per the germline V gene, CDR1 is SNHLY and CDR2 is FYNNEI. There are 14 residues in the CDR3. The V end was cut by 7 bases, the J end by 7 bases, with 17 bases between. Here the CDR3 DNA reads TGTGCCAGCACCCGTCCCAGGTCGGGGAACATTCAGTACTTC. This codes for CASTRPRSGNIQYF.

At least ten counts were recorded for this clonotype. The chain uses TRBV27 and TRBJ1-1; D remains ambiguous. CDR1 is MNHEY and CDR2 is SMNVEV in the germline V gene (reference sequence). The length of the CDR3 is 14 residues. Trimming removed 1 base at V and 11 bases at J, with 17 bases between. CDR3 residues: CASSLFGRDTGAFF. DNA of the CDR3: TGTGCCAGCAGTTTATTTGGCAGAGACACCGGGGCTTTCTTT.

A few counts support this clonotype. V and J are TRBV20-1 and TRBJ1-6, with D possibly matching TRBD1 (5 bases). CDR1 is DFQATT, CDR2 SNEGSKA, per germline (reference sequence). This CDR3 has 14 amino acids. Trimming shortened V by 2 bases and J by 6 bases, and 11 bases separated the two germline ends. The chain's CDR3 is CSARMRGSNSPLHF. Here the CDR3 DNA reads TGCAGTGCTAGAATGAGGGGAAGTAATTCACCCCTCCACTTT.

This clonotype appeared many times. The chain combines TRBV3-1 with TRBJ2-1, with D perhaps given as TRBD1 or TRBD2 (7 bases each). The ends were cut back, 4 bases at V and 2 bases at J, with 15 bases in the middle. This CDR3 is 16 amino acids long. Germline assignment: CDR1 LGHDT and CDR2 YNNKEL (reference sequence). The CDR3: CASSLRGGPTYNEQFF. The CDR3 DNA is TGTGCCAGCAGCCTCAGGGGGGGCCCTACCTACAATGAGCAGTTCTTC.

This clonotype was observed a few times. CDR3 in amino acids: CASNPLTGWESGELFF. CDR3 DNA sequence: TGCGCCAGCAACCCCTTGACAGGGTGGGAGTCCGGGGAGCTGTTTTTT. This chain connects TRBV5-1 to TRBJ2-2; 7 bases are a match to TRBD1. V was pared by 6 bases and J by 6 bases, with 14 bases of the junction left unmatched. Germline CDR1 SGHRS, CDR2 YFSETQ. CDR3 length equals 16 residues.

This clonotype was seen ten or more times. The CDR3 here is CASSQDWGRTNEKLFF. DNA for the CDR3: TGTGCCAGCAGCCAAGATTGGGGGCGAACTAATGAAAAACTGTTTTTT. The chain recombines TRBV4-2 with TRBJ1-4; possibly TRBD1 for D (6 bases). This CDR3 is built from 16 residues. The germline gives CDR1 LGHNA, CDR2 YNFKEQ. V was pared by 0 bases and J by 1 base, with 9 bases between.